Shown below are 12 T cell receptor beta chains from a single sample sequenced in a study of blood T cell repertoires in COVID-19. Repertoires were generated with immunoSEQ multiplex PCR, while TCRdb's copy carries only in-frame clones and drops some. The sample consists of tens of thousands of clones, 81% of them appearing once. Material for sequencing was peripheral blood. The receptors were gathered from a man between 65 and 79 years old with COVID-19, enrolled during active disease.

The rearrangement joins TRBV5-1 to TRBJ2-1; D not resolved. V lost 2 bases and J lost 7, with 13 bases in between. From germline, CDR1 is SGHRS and CDR2 YFSETQ. This CDR3 contains 14 residues. The CDR3: CASSFRAYRNEQFF. The CDR3 bases are TGCGCCAGCAGCTTTCGAGCTTATCGGAATGAGCAGTTCTTC.

The gene calls are TRBV9 and TRBJ2-3, with TRBD2 matching 10 bases. Germline trimming cut 0 bases from V and 4 bases from J; bases unmatched to any gene: 5. This CDR3 has 16 amino acids. Germline CDR1 and CDR2: SGDLS and YYNGEE. CDR3 sequence reads: CASSVVSSGSPDTQYF. The DNA for the CDR3 is TGTGCCAGCAGCGTAGTATCTAGCGGGAGTCCAGATACGCAGTATTTT.

The genes are TRBV19 and TRBJ1-4; 9 bases agree with TRBD1. After removal of 1 base from V and 6 bases from J, the junction contained 3 bases not matched to a gene. CDR3 size: 15 residues. Germline V gene lookup returns CDR1 LNHDA and CDR2 SQIVND (reference sequence). This CDR3 is CASSIGDREDEKLFF. In nucleotides, the CDR3 is TGTGCCAGTAGTATAGGGGACAGGGAGGATGAAAAACTGTTTTTT. Drawing the rest from reference TRBV19 and TRBJ1-4, the complete variable domain is DGGITQSPKYLFRKEGQNVTLSCEQNLNHDAMYWYRQDPGQGLRLIYYSQIVNDFQKGDIAEGYSVSREKKESFPLTVTSAQKNPTAFYLCASSIGDREDEKLFFGSGTQLSVL.

This chain uses TRBV4-3 with TRBJ2-2, with D possibly TRBD2 on 6 matching bases. Germline V gene data show CDR1 as LGHNA and CDR2 as YSLEER. V gave up 3 bases and J gave up 5 bases, with 16 bases separating them. This CDR3 is built from 16 residues. CDR3 DNA: TGCGCCAGCAGCCAGGGCACCGGGACTGTAACCGGGGAGCTGTTTTTT. This codes for CASSQGTGTVTGELFF.

The rearrangement uses TRBV3-1 (or the pseudogene TRBV3-2) and TRBJ1-4, with unresolved D. Trimming removed 0 bases at V and 0 bases at J, with 11 bases between. The CDR3 is 17 residues long. Per the germline V gene, CDR1 is LGHDT and CDR2 is YNNKEL (reference sequence). CDR3 protein: CASSQEHPGTTNEKLFF. DNA of the CDR3: TGTGCCAGCAGCCAAGAACATCCGGGGACAACTAATGAAAAACTGTTTTTT.

The rearrangement joins TRBV7-2 to TRBJ1-2; 7 positions match TRBD1. This CDR3 comprises 14 residues. Germline V gene lookup returns CDR1 SGHTA and CDR2 FQGNSA. J was trimmed by 6 bases and V by 2 bases; bases with no gene match: 6. CDR3 bases: TGTGCCAGCAGCTTACACAGGGGTAGCCATGGCTACACCTTC. Amino acid sequence: CASSLHRGSHGYTF.

DNA for the CDR3: TGCAGTGCTAGTATAGGCGGAGGCACAGATACGCAGTATTTT. It yields the protein CSASIGGGTDTQYF. This chain connects TRBV20-1 to TRBJ2-3; D is unresolved. Per the germline V gene, CDR1 is DFQATT and CDR2 is SNEGSKA (reference sequence). V was shortened by 3 bases and J by 1 base, with 11 bases between the two germline ends. The CDR3 consists of 14 residues.

This clone was counted between two and nine times. This rearrangement joins TRBV6-6 to TRBJ1-1; 8 positions agree with TRBD1. J was trimmed by 5 bases and V by 0 bases; bases with no gene match: 2. Germline CDR1 and CDR2: MNHNY and SVGAGI (reference sequence). The CDR3 loop spans 14 amino acids. DNA for the CDR3: TGTGCCAGCAGTTACTCGGGGGACAGGACTGAAGCTTTCTTT. It translates to CASSYSGDRTEAFF.

V gene TRBV4-1 combines with J gene TRBJ1-1; no clear D. The CDR3 sequence is 14 residues long. Between the trimmed V and J ends, which lost 0 bases and 0 bases, there was a span of 5 bases. Germline lookup yields CDR1 MGHRA and CDR2 YSYEKL. CDR3 DNA sequence: TGCGCCAGCAGCCAAGACCCGGTGAACACTGAAGCTTTCTTT. Translation gives CASSQDPVNTEAFF.

This chain connects TRBV19 to TRBJ2-7; 10 bases map to TRBD1. This CDR3 is 14 amino acids long. Looked up from germline, CDR1 is LNHDA and CDR2 is SQIVND (reference sequence). V shed 4 bases and J 5 bases; nucleotides not matched to a gene: 5. The CDR3 sequence: CASSRQGAPNEQYF. DNA of the CDR3: TGTGCCAGTAGTAGACAGGGGGCGCCGAACGAGCAGTACTTC. The full variable domain, with the rest looked up from reference TRBV19 and TRBJ2-7, is DGGITQSPKYLFRKEGQNVTLSCEQNLNHDAMYWYRQDPGQGLRLIYYSQIVNDFQKGDIAEGYSVSREKKESFPLTVTSAQKNPTAFYLCASSRQGAPNEQYFGPGTRLTVT.

This chain links TRBV5-8 with TRBJ2-1; TRBD2 agrees at 7 bases. Looked up from germline, CDR1 is SGHTS and CDR2 is YDEGEE. With 6 bases clipped from V and 1 base from J, the junction kept 10 bases outside the gene matches. The CDR3 extends over 16 amino acids. The CDR3 is CASTHRAGISYNEQFF. DNA for the CDR3: TGTGCCAGCACACACAGAGCGGGAATTTCCTACAATGAGCAGTTCTTC.

This clone appeared a single time. V is TRBV28 and J is TRBJ1-4; no reliable D call. The V gene's germline CDR1 is MDHEN and CDR2 SYDVKM. V was shortened by 5 bases and J by 2 bases, with 15 bases between the two germline ends. This CDR3 spans 16 amino acids. This CDR3 reads CASSQALQPTNEKLFF. The CDR3 bases are TGTGCCAGCAGTCAGGCCCTTCAGCCGACTAATGAAAAACTGTTTTTT.